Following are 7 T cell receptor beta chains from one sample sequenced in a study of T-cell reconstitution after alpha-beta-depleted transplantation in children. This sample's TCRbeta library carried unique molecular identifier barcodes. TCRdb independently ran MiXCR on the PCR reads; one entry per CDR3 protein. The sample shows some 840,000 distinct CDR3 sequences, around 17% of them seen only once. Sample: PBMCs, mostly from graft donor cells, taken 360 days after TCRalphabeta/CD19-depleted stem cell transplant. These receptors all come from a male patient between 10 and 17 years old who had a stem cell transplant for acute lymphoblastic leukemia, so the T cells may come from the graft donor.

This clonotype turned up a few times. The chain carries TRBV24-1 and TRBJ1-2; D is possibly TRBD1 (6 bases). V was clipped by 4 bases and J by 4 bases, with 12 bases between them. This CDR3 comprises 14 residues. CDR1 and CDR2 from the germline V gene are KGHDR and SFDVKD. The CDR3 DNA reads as TGTGCCACCAGTGAACGTGGACAGCCCTATGGCTACACCTTC. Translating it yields CATSERGQPYGYTF.

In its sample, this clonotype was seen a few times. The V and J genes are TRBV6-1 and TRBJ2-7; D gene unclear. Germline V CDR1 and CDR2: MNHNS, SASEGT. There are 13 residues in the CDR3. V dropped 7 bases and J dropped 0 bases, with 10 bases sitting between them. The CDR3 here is CASNPDDSYEQYF. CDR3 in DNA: TGTGCCAGCAACCCCGACGACTCCTACGAGCAGTACTTC.

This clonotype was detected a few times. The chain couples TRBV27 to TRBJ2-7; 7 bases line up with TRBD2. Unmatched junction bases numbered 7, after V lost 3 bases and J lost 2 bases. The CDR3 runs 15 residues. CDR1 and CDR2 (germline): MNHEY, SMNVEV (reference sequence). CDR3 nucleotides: TGTGCCAGCAGTTTGAAGGGCGGGGGAACCTACGAGCAGTACTTC. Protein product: CASSLKGGGTYEQYF.

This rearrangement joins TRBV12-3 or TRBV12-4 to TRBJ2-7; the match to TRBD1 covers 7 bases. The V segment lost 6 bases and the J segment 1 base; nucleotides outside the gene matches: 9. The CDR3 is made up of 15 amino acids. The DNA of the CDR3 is TGTGCCAGCAGCCTGGCAGGGGGTACTTCCTACGAGCAGTACTTC. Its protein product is CASSLAGGTSYEQYF.

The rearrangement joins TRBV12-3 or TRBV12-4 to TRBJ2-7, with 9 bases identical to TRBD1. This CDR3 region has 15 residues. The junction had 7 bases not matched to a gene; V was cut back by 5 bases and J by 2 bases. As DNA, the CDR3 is TGTGCCAGCAGTCAGCGGACAGGGGACCCCTACGAGCAGTACTTC. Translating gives CASSQRTGDPYEQYF.

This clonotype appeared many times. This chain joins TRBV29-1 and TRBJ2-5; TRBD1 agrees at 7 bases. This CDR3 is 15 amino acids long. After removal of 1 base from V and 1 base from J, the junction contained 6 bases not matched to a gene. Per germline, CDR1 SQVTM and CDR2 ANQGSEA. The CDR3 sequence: CSVEAPGQPQETQYF. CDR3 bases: TGCAGCGTTGAAGCCCCGGGACAGCCCCAAGAGACCCAGTACTTC.

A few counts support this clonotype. CDR3 sequence (DNA): TGCAGTGCAATCGATTGGGGTATTAATTCACCCCTCCACTTT. It encodes CSAIDWGINSPLHF. This chain uses TRBV20-1 with TRBJ1-6; D remains ambiguous. Deletions cut 6 bases from V and 6 bases from J, with 15 bases between. CDR3 length: 14 amino acids. Germline-derived CDR1 and CDR2 are DFQATT and SNEGSKA (reference sequence).